Below, 8 T cell receptor beta chains from the same sample are listed, as sequenced in a study of vaccination effects on CD4 cells after COVID-19. Antigen-specific CD4+ T cells expanded by the ViraFEST assay with viral peptide pools were then sequenced. Researchers isolated CD4+ T cells once roughly nine days of culture had elapsed. Participants received two doses of either the BNT162b2 or mRNA-1273 vaccine. Sequencing used immunoSEQ multiplex PCR; TCRdb keeps in-frame clones, though not all of them. The sample consists of tens of thousands of clones, 60% to 75% of them appearing once. Antigen specificity for these receptors is unknown. Source: CD4+ T cells from PBMCs cultured with HCoV-229E spike peptides, taken after COVID-19 vaccination. These receptor sequences come from a human donor who received a COVID-19 vaccine.

This clone has a handful of counts. The chain couples TRBV5-8 to TRBJ2-3; D is unresolved. The CDR3 is 13 amino acids. V lost 10 bases and J lost 2, with 14 bases in between. The V gene's germline CDR1 is SGHTS and CDR2 YDEGEE. CDR3 residues: CAASIQLTDTQYF. CDR3 coding DNA: TGTGCCGCTTCCATACAGCTCACAGATACGCAGTATTTT. The variable domain in full, with the rest retrieved from reference TRBV5-8 and TRBJ2-3, is EAGVTQSPTHLIKTRGQQATLRCSPISGHTSVYWYQQALGLGLQFLLWYDEGEERNRGNFPPRFSGRQFPNYSSELNVNALELEDSALYLCAASIQLTDTQYFGPGTRLTVL.

The count of this clone is one. This chain connects TRBV27 to TRBJ2-7; possible D gene TRBD1, 6 bases. Germline V gene lookup returns CDR1 MNHEY and CDR2 SMNVEV (reference sequence). The CDR3 consists of 14 residues. Trimming pared 6 bases from V and 2 bases from J, leaving 14 bases between. CDR3: CASRGYRVPYEQYV. CDR3 nucleotides: TGTGCCAGCAGAGGTTACAGGGTACCCTACGAGCAGTACGTC.

V usage is TRBV5-5 and J usage is TRBJ2-7; 9 bases line up with TRBD1. The CDR3 extends over 13 amino acids. Losses at the gene ends were 7 bases for V and 6 bases for J; bases not matched to a gene: 8. The germline CDR1 and CDR2 sequences are SGHKS and YYEKEE (reference sequence). The CDR3 DNA sequence: TGTGCCAGCGCAACAGGGGGCACGGTCGAGCAGTACGTC. Translated, it gives CASATGGTVEQYV.

V usage is TRBV19 and J usage is TRBJ2-2; 9 positions match TRBD1. Germline-derived CDR1 and CDR2 are LNHDA and SQIVND (reference sequence). This CDR3 comprises 17 residues. Trimming at V came to 4 bases and at J to 6 bases, leaving 12 bases not matched to a gene. The CDR3 bases are TGTGCCAGTAGTAGGGGGGCGACAGGGGGTTTCGCCGGGGAGCTGTTTTTT. Translation gives CASSRGATGGFAGELFF.

The rearrangement uses TRBV2 and TRBJ1-6; D might be TRBD1 (5 bases). V was pared by 1 base and J by 10 bases, with 11 bases between. Germline V CDR1 and CDR2: SNHLY, FYNNEI. This CDR3 has 14 amino acids. As DNA, the CDR3 is TGTGCCAGCAGTGAAGAACAGGTGCGGTCACCCCTCCACTTT. Translation gives CASSEEQVRSPLHF.

This chain uses TRBV11-3 with TRBJ2-7, with a weak D call TRBD1 (5 bases). CDR3 length equals 13 residues. V lost 5 bases, J lost 4 bases, and 12 bases lay in between. Germline V gene sequence: CDR1 SGHNT, CDR2 YENEEA. The CDR3 spells CASSATGTYEQYV. The CDR3 nucleotides read TGTGCCAGCAGCGCAACAGGAACTTACGAGCAGTACGTC.

This sequence joins TRBV18 and TRBJ1-2; 8 nucleotides agree with TRBD1. V lost 3 bases and J lost 6; bases outside the gene matches: 9. CDR3 length equals 15 residues. CDR1 and CDR2 (germline): KGHSH, LQKENI. CDR3 amino acids: CASSPPQGARDGYTF. The CDR3 DNA sequence: TGTGCCAGCTCACCGCCGCAGGGGGCAAGGGATGGCTACACCTTC.

This chain connects TRBV6-5 to TRBJ1-1, with a tentative D call TRBD1 (5 bases). The CDR3 is 12 residues long. Trimming cost V 4 bases and J 5 bases, with 8 bases left between them. Per the germline V gene, CDR1 is MNHEY and CDR2 is SVGAGI. The DNA for the CDR3 is TGTGCCAGCAGTTCGGGGCGAACTGAAGCTTTCTTT. It translates to CASSSGRTEAFF.